The rows below give T cell receptor beta chains drawn from one sample of a study of graft-versus-host responses after intestinal transplantation. The repertoire was sequenced with immunoSEQ multiplex PCR; TCRdb's copy has only in-frame clones and lacks some. The profile shows around 23,000 clones, over 75% of them singletons. The sample here was PBMCs, taken 450 to 490 days after intestinal transplant. The receptors here all came from a human patient who received an intestinal transplant, so some T cells may come from the graft donor. Both conserved end residues are part of each CDR3. A D gene is named only where the DNA matches it firmly. Only part of the rows carry a size: once, few, many, or a class if the clone is expanded.

j_call | v_call | d_call | clone_size | cdr3_nt | cdr3_aa
TRBJ2-7 | TRBV2 | - | - | TGTGCCAGCCCGGATTCCTTGGCCTACGAGCAGTACTTC | CASPDSLAYEQYF
TRBJ2-5 | TRBV25-1 | TRBD1 | - | TGTGCCAGCTTGCAGGGGGCGCAGGAGACCCAGTACTTC | CASLQGAQETQYF
TRBJ1-1 | TRBV25-1 | TRBD1 | - | TGTGCCAGCAGGGGACAGGGGAACACTGAAGCTTTCTTT | CASRGQGNTEAFF
TRBJ1-1 | TRBV7-9 | - | - | TGTGCCAGCGGAGCAGGGTTCACTGAAGCTTTCTTT | CASGAGFTEAFF
TRBJ2-2 | TRBV5-6 | TRBD1 | - | TGTGCCAGCAGCCACCAAGGACAGGCCGGAGGCGGGGAGCTGTTTTTT | CASSHQGQAGGGELFF
TRBJ2-7 | TRBV28 | - | - | TGTGCCAGCAGTTCGCAGTACGAGCAGTACTTC | CASSSQYEQYF
TRBJ1-1 | TRBV27 | TRBD1 | - | TGTGCCAGCAGAACAGGGGTAACAACTGAAGCTTTCTTT | CASRTGVTTEAFF
TRBJ2-7 | TRBV5-1 | TRBD2 | few | TGCGCCAGCAGCCGGACTAGCGCTACCTACGAGCAGTACTTC | CASSRTSATYEQYF
TRBJ2-3 | TRBV5-1 | TRBD1 | - | TGCGCCAGCAGCTTGGATGGACAGGGTAGCCCAGATACGCAGTATTTT | CASSLDGQGSPDTQYF
TRBJ2-1 | TRBV28 | - | - | TGTGCCATCCGAGTAGGGGGGAGGGAGCAGTTCTTC | CAIRVGGREQFF
TRBJ2-5 | TRBV30 | TRBD1 | once | TGTGCCTGGAACCTGGGGGACAGGGTAACCGGGTACCAAGAGACCCAGTACTTC | CAWNLGDRVTGYQETQYF
TRBJ2-6 | TRBV10-1 | - | - | TGCGCCAGCAGCAAAAACAGAGGCTCTGGGGCCAACGTCCTGACTTTC | CASSKNRGSGANVLTF
TRBJ2-7 | TRBV18 | - | - | TGTGCCAGCTCACCAGCCAGGGTTTACGAGCAGTACTTC | CASSPARVYEQYF
TRBJ1-2 | TRBV5-1 | - | - | TGCGCCAGCAGCCAAGGACTGGACAGTTCTAACTATGGCTACACCTTC | CASSQGLDSSNYGYTF
TRBJ2-1 | TRBV6-1 | TRBD2 | - | TGTGCCAGCACCCACGGGGCGGGAGGGCTGGATGAGCAGTTCTTC | CASTHGAGGLDEQFF
TRBJ1-2 | TRBV18 | - | - | TGTGCCAGCTCACCAGACGCCTCCTACTATGGCTACACCTTC | CASSPDASYYGYTF
TRBJ1-5 | TRBV2 | - | - | TGTGCCAGCAGTGATGGGCTCCTCGGCAATCAGCCCCAGCATTTT | CASSDGLLGNQPQHF
TRBJ1-3 | TRBV29-1 | - | - | TGCCGCGTTGAGAAGGGGGGGAGGGGAAACACCATATATTTT | CRVEKGGRGNTIYF
TRBJ1-1 | TRBV29-1 | - | - | TGCAGCGTTGCCCCTCCCTTGGGGAACACTGAAGCTTTCTTT | CSVAPPLGNTEAFF
TRBJ2-1 | TRBV11-2 | - | once | TGTGCCAGCAGCTTAGAGGGGGACTTTTCCTACAATGAGCAGTTCTTC | CASSLEGDFSYNEQFF
TRBJ1-3 | TRBV10-1 | - | - | TGCGCCAGCAGTGGGCCGGGACCCTCTGGAAACACCATATATTTT | CASSGPGPSGNTIYF
TRBJ2-5 | TRBV6-6 | TRBD2 | - | TGTGCCAGCAGTCGCCCCACTAGCGTCCTTGGGGAGACCCAGTACTTC | CASSRPTSVLGETQYF
TRBJ2-1 | TRBV6-1 | TRBD1 | - | TGTGCCAGCAGTGAAGGACAGGGGAGTAGCCACAATGAGCAGTTCTTC | CASSEGQGSSHNEQFF
TRBJ2-1 | TRBV27 | TRBD2 | - | TGTGCCAGCAGTTTGGGGGGGGGTGAGCAGTTCTTC | CASSLGGGEQFF
TRBJ2-7 | TRBV7-7 | TRBD2 | - | TGTGCTAGCAGCTTACGAGCGGGGAGCGCCTACGAGCAGTACTTC | CASSLRAGSAYEQYF
TRBJ1-4 | TRBV6-6 | - | - | TGTGCCAGCACCCCGGGGAGAGGATTAGGTGAAAAACTGTTTTTT | CASTPGRGLGEKLFF
TRBJ2-7 | TRBV6-5 | TRBD2 | - | TGTGCCAGCGTGACTAGCTGGACCGCCTACGAGCAGTACTTC | CASVTSWTAYEQYF
TRBJ1-1 | TRBV6-9 | - | - | TGTGCCAGCAGCTACCAGGGATTGAACACTGAAGCTTTCTTT | CASSYQGLNTEAFF
TRBJ1-2 | TRBV28 | - | - | TGTGCCAGCAGTTTATTCGGGCAGAGGGGCCACACCTTC | CASSLFGQRGHTF
TRBJ2-7 | TRBV5-1 | TRBD1 | - | TGCGCCAGCACCCCCGGACAGGGGAACTACGAGCAGTACTTC | CASTPGQGNYEQYF
TRBJ2-1 | TRBV6-5 | TRBD2 | - | TGTGCCAGCAGTTACTCCGGCGGGAGGGGCGATGAGCAGTTCTTC | CASSYSGGRGDEQFF
TRBJ1-1 | TRBV7-3 | TRBD1 | - | TGTGCCAGCAGCCCCCAAGGGGGCGGGAAAGCTTTCTTT | CASSPQGGGKAFF
TRBJ2-5 | TRBV7-7 | - | - | TGTGCTAGCAGCCCATCGCGGGATATGAGGACCCAGTACTTC | CASSPSRDMRTQYF
TRBJ2-7 | TRBV11-3 | - | - | TGTGCCAGCAGCTTAGTCGGAGGGGGCGAGCAGTACTTC | CASSLVGGGEQYF
TRBJ2-7 | TRBV7-3 | - | - | TGTGCCAGCAGCCCACAGGGCAACGCGGCCGAGCAGTACTTC | CASSPQGNAAEQYF
TRBJ2-7 | TRBV30 | TRBD2 | - | TGTGCCTGGGACCGGGACTACTCCTACGAGCAGTACTTC | CAWDRDYSYEQYF
TRBJ1-1 | TRBV6-1 | - | - | TGTGCCAGCATGAGGTGGGTTGGGGACACTGAAGCTTTCTTT | CASMRWVGDTEAFF